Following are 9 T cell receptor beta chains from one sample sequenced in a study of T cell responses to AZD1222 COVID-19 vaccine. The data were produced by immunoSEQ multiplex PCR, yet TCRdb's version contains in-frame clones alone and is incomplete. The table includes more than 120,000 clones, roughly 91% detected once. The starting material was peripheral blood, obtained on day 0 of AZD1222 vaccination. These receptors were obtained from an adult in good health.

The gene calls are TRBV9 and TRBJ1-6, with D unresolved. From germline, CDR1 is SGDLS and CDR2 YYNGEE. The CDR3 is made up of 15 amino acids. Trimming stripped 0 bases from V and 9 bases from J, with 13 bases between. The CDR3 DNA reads TGTGCCAGCAGCGTAGAGGGTATCGGGATTTCACCCCTCCACTTT. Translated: CASSVEGIGISPLHF. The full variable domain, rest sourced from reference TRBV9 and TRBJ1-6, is DSGVTQTPKHLITATGQRVTLRCSPRSGDLSVYWYQQSLDQGLQFLIQYYNGEERAKGNILERFSAQQFPDLHSELNLSSLELGDSALYFCASSVEGIGISPLHFGNGTRLTVT.

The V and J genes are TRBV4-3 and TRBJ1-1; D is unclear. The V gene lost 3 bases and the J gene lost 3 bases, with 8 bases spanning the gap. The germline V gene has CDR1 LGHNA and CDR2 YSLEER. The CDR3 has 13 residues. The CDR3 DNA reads TGCGCCAGCAGCCACGTCCGGGACACTGAAGCTTTCTTT. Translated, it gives CASSHVRDTEAFF.

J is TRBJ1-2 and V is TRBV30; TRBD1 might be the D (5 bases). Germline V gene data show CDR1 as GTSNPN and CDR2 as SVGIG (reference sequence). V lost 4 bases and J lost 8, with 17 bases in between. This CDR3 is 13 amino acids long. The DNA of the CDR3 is TGTGCCTGGAACGGGGCCAGCCTGGGGGGCTACACCTTC. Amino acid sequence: CAWNGASLGGYTF.

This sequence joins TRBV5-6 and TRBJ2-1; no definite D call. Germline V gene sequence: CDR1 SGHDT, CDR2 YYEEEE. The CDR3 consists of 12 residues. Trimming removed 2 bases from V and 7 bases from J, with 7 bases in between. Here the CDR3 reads CASSLDRNEQFF. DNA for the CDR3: TGTGCCAGCAGCTTAGATCGAAATGAGCAGTTCTTC.

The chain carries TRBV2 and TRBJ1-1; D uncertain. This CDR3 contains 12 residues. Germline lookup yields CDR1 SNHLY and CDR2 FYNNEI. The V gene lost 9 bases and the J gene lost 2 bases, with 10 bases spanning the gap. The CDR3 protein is CASLQVNTEAFF. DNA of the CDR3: TGTGCCAGTCTCCAGGTTAACACTGAAGCTTTCTTT. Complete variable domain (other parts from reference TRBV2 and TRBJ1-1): EPEVTQTPSHQVTQMGQEVILRCVPISNHLYFYWYRQILGQKVEFLVSFYNNEISEKSEIFDDQFSVERPDGSNFTLKIRSTKLEDSAMYFCASLQVNTEAFFGQGTRLTVV.

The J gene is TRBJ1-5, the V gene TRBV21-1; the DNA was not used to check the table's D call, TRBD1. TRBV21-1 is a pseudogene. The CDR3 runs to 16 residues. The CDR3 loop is CASSRWTGNHNQPQHF. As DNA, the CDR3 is TGTGCCAGCAGCCGATGGACAGGAAATCACAATCAGCCCCAGCATTTT.

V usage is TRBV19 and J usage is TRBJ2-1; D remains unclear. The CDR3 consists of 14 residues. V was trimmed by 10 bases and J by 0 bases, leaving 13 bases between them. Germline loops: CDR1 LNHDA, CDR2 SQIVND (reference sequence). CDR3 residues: CATSRSRSYNEQFF. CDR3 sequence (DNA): TGTGCCACCTCAAGATCCCGCTCCTACAATGAGCAGTTCTTC.

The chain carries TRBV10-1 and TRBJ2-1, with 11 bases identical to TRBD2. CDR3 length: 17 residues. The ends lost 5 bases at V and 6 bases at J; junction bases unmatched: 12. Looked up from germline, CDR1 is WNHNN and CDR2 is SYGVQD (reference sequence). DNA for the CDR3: TGCGCCAGCAGTCCAATGAATAGCGGGGGGGCCGTCAATGAGCAGTTCTTC. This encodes CASSPMNSGGAVNEQFF.

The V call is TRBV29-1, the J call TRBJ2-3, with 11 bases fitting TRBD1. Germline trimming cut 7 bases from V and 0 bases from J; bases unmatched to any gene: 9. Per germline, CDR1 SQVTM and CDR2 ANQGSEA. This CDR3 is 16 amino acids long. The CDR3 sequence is CSEGTGGRISTDTQYF. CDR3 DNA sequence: TGCAGCGAGGGGACAGGGGGGAGGATTAGCACAGATACGCAGTATTTT.